The 25 T cell receptor beta chains below were found in one sample sequenced in a study of blood T cell repertoires in COVID-19. Using immunoSEQ multiplex PCR, the repertoire was profiled, and TCRdb retains in-frame clones only, with some absent. Of some 270,000 clones in the sample, approximately 83% were seen once. Sequencing input: PBMCs or T cells enriched from blood (not recorded which). All receptors come from a woman aged 30 to 39 who had recovered from COVID-19.

This rearrangement joins TRBV3-1 (or the pseudogene TRBV3-2) to TRBJ1-1; 8 nucleotides agree with TRBD1. Germline CDR1 is LGHDT and CDR2 is YNNKEL (reference sequence). CDR3 length: 13 amino acids. The trim removed 6 bases at V and 5 bases at J, leaving 5 bases unmatched. As DNA, the CDR3 is TGTGCCAGCAGACTTGGACAGGGTACTGAAGCTTTCTTT. As protein: CASRLGQGTEAFF.

This chain links TRBV6-4 with TRBJ1-2; TRBD1 matches 10 bases. CDR3 length equals 14 residues. In germline, CDR1 is MRHNA, CDR2 SNTAGT. Losses at the gene ends were 6 bases for V and 4 bases for J; bases not matched to a gene: 5. CDR3: CASRPDRGSYGYTF. The CDR3 DNA reads as TGTGCCAGCAGACCGGACAGGGGGTCCTATGGCTACACCTTC.

This rearrangement joins TRBV7-9 to TRBJ1-2, with TRBD1 matching over 7 bases. Germline CDR1 and CDR2: SEHNR and FQNEAQ (reference sequence). The CDR3 loop spans 16 amino acids. V shed 2 bases, J shed 6 bases, and the junction held 12 bases outside the gene matches. CDR3 residues: CASSLIRGSLDDGYTF. The CDR3 nucleotides are TGTGCCAGCAGCTTAATCAGGGGGAGTTTGGATGATGGCTACACCTTC. The whole variable domain, remainder taken from reference TRBV7-9 and TRBJ1-2, is DTGVSQNPRHKITKRGQNVTFRCDPISEHNRLYWYRQTLGQGPEFLTYFQNEAQLEKSRLLSDRFSAERPKGSFSTLEIQRTEQGDSAMYLCASSLIRGSLDDGYTFGSGTRLTVV.

V and J are TRBV28 and TRBJ1-5; no definite D call. The length of the CDR3 is 13 residues. V lost 7 bases and J lost 3, with 10 bases in between. CDR1 and CDR2 (germline): MDHEN, SYDVKM. The CDR3 DNA reads TGTGCCAGCAAGTGGACTGTCAATCAGCCCCAGCATTTT. Translation: CASKWTVNQPQHF.

About this clone itself: Possible read error: a much larger clone is one base away. V usage is TRBV7-9 and J usage is TRBJ2-2, with TRBD1 matching 9 bases. J gave up 3 bases and V 5 bases, and 4 bases lay outside the gene matches. The CDR3 is made up of 15 amino acids. Germline-derived CDR1 and CDR2 are SEHNR and FQNEAQ (reference sequence). CDR3 coding DNA: TGTGCCAGCAGCCCGGGACAGGGTCACACCGGGGAGCTGTTTTTT. It encodes CASSPGQGHTGELFF. Filled out from reference TRBV7-9 and TRBJ2-2, the complete variable domain reads DTGVSQNPRHKITKRGQNVTFRCDPISEHNRLYWYRQTLGQGPEFLTYFQNEAQLEKSRLLSDRFSAERPKGSFSTLEIQRTEQGDSAMYLCASSPGQGHTGELFFGEGSRLTVL.

The chain is built from TRBV24-1 and TRBJ2-2; 8 nucleotides match TRBD1. The ends lost 6 bases at V and 0 bases at J; junction bases unmatched: 2. The CDR3 is 15 amino acids. Germline CDR1 KGHDR, CDR2 SFDVKD. Here the CDR3 DNA reads TGTGCCACCAGTAGACAGGGGACGAACACCGGGGAGCTGTTTTTT. Protein sequence: CATSRQGTNTGELFF.

The chain links TRBV10-1 to TRBJ2-1; TRBD2 matches at 12 bases. Per germline, CDR1 WNHNN and CDR2 SYGVQD (reference sequence). The CDR3 runs 15 residues. With 3 bases clipped from V and 7 bases from J, the junction kept 4 bases outside the gene matches. The CDR3 region is CASSDVGLAGNEQFF. The CDR3 DNA reads as TGCGCCAGCAGTGATGTTGGACTAGCGGGGAATGAGCAGTTCTTC.

The chain recombines TRBV24-1 with TRBJ1-1, with 9 bases aligning to TRBD1. The CDR3 spans 14 residues. J gave up 7 bases and V 7 bases, and 9 bases lay outside the gene matches. Looked up from germline, CDR1 is KGHDR and CDR2 is SFDVKD. The CDR3 DNA follows: TGTGCCACCAGCGGCGGGACAGGGTCAGGTGAAGCTTTCTTT. Amino acids: CATSGGTGSGEAFF.

V is TRBV14 and J is TRBJ2-5; the D gene is possibly TRBD2 (5 bases). V shed 1 base and J shed 4 bases, with 7 bases lying between them. This CDR3 spans 13 amino acids. Germline CDR1 and CDR2: SGHDN and FVKESK. The CDR3 is CASSQVGGETQYF. DNA of the CDR3: TGTGCCAGCAGCCAAGTCGGAGGAGAGACCCAGTACTTC.

The chain joins TRBV30 to TRBJ2-2, with 7 bases fitting TRBD2. With 2 bases clipped from V and 2 bases from J, the junction kept 2 bases outside the gene matches. The CDR3 spans 14 residues. The germline CDR1 and CDR2 sequences are GTSNPN and SVGIG (reference sequence). The CDR3 region has the DNA TGTGCCTGGAGTAGGGGACTAAACACCGGGGAGCTGTTTTTT. It is translated as CAWSRGLNTGELFF.

This chain uses TRBV7-2 with TRBJ2-1, with TRBD2 matching over 14 bases. The CDR3 totals 15 residues. Germline CDR1 and CDR2: SGHTA and FQGNSA. J was trimmed by 7 bases and V by 3 bases; bases with no gene match: 2. This chain's CDR3 is CASSLGLAGENEQFF. CDR3 sequence (DNA): TGTGCCAGCAGCTTGGGACTAGCGGGGGAGAATGAGCAGTTCTTC. Supplemented by reference TRBV7-2 and TRBJ2-1, the full variable domain reads GAGVSQSPSNKVTEKGKDVELRCDPISGHTALYWYRQSLGQGLEFLIYFQGNSAPDKSGLPSDRFSAERTGGSVSTLTIQRTQQEDSAVYLCASSLGLAGENEQFFGPGTRLTVL.

CDR3 loop: CASSFGLAGGTDTQYF. The CDR3 DNA reads as TGTGCCAGCAGCTTTGGACTAGCGGGGGGGACAGATACGCAGTATTTT. The chain has TRBV5-6 and TRBJ2-3, with 15 bases lining up with TRBD2. This CDR3 is built from 16 residues. CDR1 SGHDT and CDR2 YYEEEE come from the germline V gene. The J segment lost 3 bases and the V segment lost 2 bases, leaving 1 base of the junction unmatched.

The rearrangement uses TRBV4-1 and TRBJ1-1, with TRBD1 as a possible D gene (5 bases). CDR1 and CDR2 (germline): MGHRA, YSYEKL. V lost 6 bases and J lost 1, with 12 bases in between. The length of the CDR3 is 14 residues. The CDR3 reads CASRLRVANTEAFF. For the CDR3, the DNA is TGCGCCAGCAGACTCAGGGTTGCGAACACTGAAGCTTTCTTT.

The gene calls are TRBV7-3 and TRBJ2-3; the D gene is possibly TRBD2 (5 bases). CDR3 length: 14 residues. Trimming took off 2 bases at V and 2 bases at J, with 8 bases between the two ends. Germline V lookup: CDR1 SGHTA, CDR2 FQGTGA. The CDR3 loop is CASSLEGPTDTQYF. DNA for the CDR3: TGTGCCAGCAGCTTAGAGGGCCCCACAGATACGCAGTATTTT.

The chain joins TRBV10-1 to TRBJ2-3, with D perhaps matching TRBD2 (5 bases). V dropped 11 bases and J dropped 1 base, with 25 bases sitting between them. The CDR3 spans 17 residues. Germline assignment: CDR1 WNHNN and CDR2 SYGVQD (reference sequence). The CDR3 nucleotides read TGCGCCTGGGATCGGTGGGAGCTCGCAGTTTGCACAGATACGCAGTATTTT. As protein: CAWDRWELAVCTDTQYF.

This clone was recorded once. One end of the junction is discordant with germline, which a read error may explain. The chain is built from TRBV27 and TRBJ1-3, with 9 bases that match TRBD1. The germline V gene has CDR1 MNHEY and CDR2 SMNVEV (reference sequence). This CDR3 contains 10 residues. The DNA of the CDR3 is TGTGCCAGCAGTCCCCCGGACAGGGGATTT. As protein: CASSPPDRGF.

As for this clone: One end of the junction is discordant with germline, which a read error may explain. This chain joins TRBV12-3 or TRBV12-4 and TRBJ2-1, with 11 bases matching TRBD2. This CDR3 comprises 13 residues. The CDR3 region has the DNA TGTGCCAGCAGTCTAGCGGGAGGAAATGAGCAGTTCTTC. The encoded protein is CASSLAGGNEQFF.

The rearrangement uses TRBV9 and TRBJ1-2; D is undetermined. The CDR3 consists of 13 residues. Trimming took 5 bases from V and 4 from J, leaving 12 bases between them. Germline V gene sequence: CDR1 SGDLS, CDR2 YYNGEE. This CDR3 reads CASSLSGSYGYTF. DNA of the CDR3: TGTGCCAGCAGTCTCTCAGGTTCCTATGGCTACACCTTC.

The V call is TRBV9, the J call TRBJ2-2; no definite D call. Germline V gene data show CDR1 as SGDLS and CDR2 as YYNGEE. The V gene lost 0 bases and the J gene lost 8 bases, with 11 bases spanning the gap. CDR3 length: 14 amino acids. CDR3 DNA sequence: TGTGCCAGCAGCGTAGAGCCCGGAGTGGGGGAGCTGTTTTTT. It yields the protein CASSVEPGVGELFF.

The chain recombines TRBV19 with TRBJ2-7; D ambiguous. The CDR3 contains 13 residues. In germline, CDR1 is LNHDA, CDR2 SQIVND (reference sequence). The V gene lost 3 bases and the J gene lost 3 bases, with 9 bases spanning the gap. Written as DNA, the CDR3 is TGTGCCAGTAGTATCTCAGCGTTCTACGAGCAGTACTTC. Its protein is CASSISAFYEQYF.

The DNA of the CDR3 is TGTGCCAGCAGCTTATCACCGAGGAACACTGAAGCTTTCTTT. Translating it yields CASSLSPRNTEAFF. V is TRBV7-2 and J is TRBJ1-1; no reliable D call. This CDR3 comprises 14 residues. In germline, CDR1 is SGHTA, CDR2 FQGNSA. With 2 bases removed from V and 1 base from J, the gap between germline ends came to 8 bases. The complete variable domain, with remaining parts taken from reference TRBV7-2 and TRBJ1-1, reads GAGVSQSPSNKVTEKGKDVELRCDPISGHTALYWYRQSLGQGLEFLIYFQGNSAPDKSGLPSDRFSAERTGGSVSTLTIQRTQQEDSAVYLCASSLSPRNTEAFFGQGTRLTVV.

This clone has just one count. The genes are TRBV6-5 and TRBJ1-2; D not certain. V was trimmed by 6 bases and J by 3 bases, leaving 11 bases between them. The CDR3 runs to 13 residues. Germline V lookup: CDR1 MNHEY, CDR2 SVGAGI. This CDR3 is CASRNQAHYGYTF. The CDR3 DNA is TGTGCCAGCAGAAACCAGGCTCACTATGGCTACACCTTC.

The chain combines TRBV6-5 with TRBJ1-1; 8 bases line up with TRBD1. Germline V gives CDR1 MNHEY, CDR2 SVGAGI. This CDR3 comprises 14 residues. The V and J ends lost 2 bases and 4 bases, in that order; junction bases with no gene match: 3. The CDR3 sequence: CASSYHTGGTEAFF. The CDR3 DNA sequence: TGTGCCAGCAGTTACCACACAGGGGGCACTGAAGCTTTCTTT.

J is TRBJ2-3 and V is TRBV5-5, with D tentatively TRBD1 (6 bases). This CDR3 region has 15 residues. Trimming removed 0 bases from V and 3 bases from J, with 11 bases in between. The V gene's germline CDR1 is SGHKS and CDR2 YYEKEE (reference sequence). This CDR3 is CASSLGGPYTDTQYF. The CDR3 nucleotides read TGTGCCAGCAGCTTGGGGGGGCCCTATACAGATACGCAGTATTTT.

The chain uses TRBV11-2 and TRBJ2-5, with D perhaps matching TRBD1 (6 bases). This CDR3 contains 16 residues. The germline V and J ends were trimmed by 0 bases and 1 base, with 12 bases remaining between them. CDR1 is SGHAT and CDR2 is FQNNGV in the germline V gene. This chain's CDR3 is CASSLDQGWPQETQYF. The CDR3 nucleotides read TGTGCCAGCAGCTTAGATCAGGGGTGGCCCCAAGAGACCCAGTACTTC.